This passage covers 7 T cell receptor beta chains from one sample sequenced in a study of OX40 agonist ivuxolimab in advanced cancers. Assay: immunoSEQ multiplex PCR; the TCRdb copy retains only in-frame clones and omits some. Of more than 55,000 clones listed, roughly nine tenths are singletons. Sequenced here: CD4+ or CD8+ T cells sorted from blood, sampled in a trial of the OX40 agonist ivuxolimab. These TCRs come from an adult with an advanced solid tumor such as melanoma, head and neck, liver or kidney cancer.

This clone was counted a single time. This chain links TRBV5-4 with TRBJ2-7; 8 bases are shared with TRBD1. The CDR3 has 14 residues. V was clipped by 5 bases and J by 5 bases; unmatched bases: 9. Looked up from germline, CDR1 is SGHNT and CDR2 is YYREEE (reference sequence). CDR3 residues: CASRGQGKPHEQYF. DNA of the CDR3: TGTGCCAGCAGAGGACAGGGAAAACCCCACGAGCAGTACTTC.

V and J are TRBV6-5 and TRBJ1-1; D is ambiguous. Germline CDR1 is MNHEY and CDR2 is SVGAGI. The CDR3 runs 11 residues. Trimming shortened V by 5 bases and J by 5 bases, and 6 bases separated the two germline ends. CDR3 nucleotide sequence: TGTGCCAGCAGTAAGGGTACTGAAGCTTTCTTT. It specifies CASSKGTEAFF.

The CDR3 region has the DNA TGCGCCAGCAGCAGAGGGGACAGGGATTACTATGGCTACACCTTC. The encoded protein is CASSRGDRDYYGYTF. This chain links TRBV5-1 with TRBJ1-2; 9 bases align to TRBD1. The CDR3 length is 15 residues. The J segment lost 3 bases and the V segment lost 4 bases, leaving 7 bases of the junction unmatched. Germline loops: CDR1 SGHRS, CDR2 YFSETQ.

This chain uses TRBV9 with TRBJ1-6, with D perhaps TRBD1 (6 bases). Germline assignment: CDR1 SGDLS and CDR2 YYNGEE. V shed 5 bases and J shed 7 bases, with 16 bases lying between them. The CDR3 covers 15 residues. The CDR3 spells CASSGATGLNSPLHF. In DNA, the CDR3 is TGTGCCAGCAGTGGTGCGACAGGTTTAAATTCACCCCTCCACTTT.

The rearrangement joins TRBV4-3 to TRBJ2-5, with 9 bases aligning to TRBD1. The V and J ends lost 4 bases and 0 bases, in that order; junction bases with no gene match: 3. The length of the CDR3 is 15 residues. CDR1 and CDR2 from the germline V gene are LGHNA and YSLEER. The CDR3 bases are TGCGCCAGCAGCCTCGGGACAGGGTACCAAGAGACCCAGTACTTC. It is translated as CASSLGTGYQETQYF.

The CDR3 here is CASSRLQAENTEAFF. Here the CDR3 DNA reads TGTGCCAGCTCACGCCTACAGGCCGAGAACACTGAAGCTTTCTTT. This rearrangement joins TRBV18 to TRBJ1-1, with D possibly matching TRBD1 (5 bases). Per the germline V gene, CDR1 is KGHSH and CDR2 is LQKENI. This CDR3 has 15 residues. V lost 4 bases to trimming and J lost 1 base, with 13 bases between them.

The rearrangement joins TRBV12-1 to TRBJ2-7; the table assigns TRBD1, which was not confirmed against the DNA. TRBV12-1 constitutes a pseudogene. The CDR3 covers 16 residues. The CDR3 loop reads CASSSGDRLSSYEQYF. The CDR3 DNA is TGTGCCAGCAGCTCGGGGGACAGGTTGAGCTCCTACGAGCAGTACTTC.